What follows are 20 T cell receptor beta chains derived from one specimen sequenced in a study of T cells after yellow fever vaccination. TCRdb re-derived calls from the 5' RACE reads in MiXCR, one entry per CDR3 protein. The sample lists approximately 26,000 distinct CDR3 sequences, 4% to 5.5% occurring once. The sequences come from PBMCs, either bulk or a sorted T-cell subset (CD4+, CD8+, memory, or dextramer-sorted; not recorded which), collected on the day of the yellow fever booster vaccination. These receptors were obtained from a man aged 18 to 30 who received the YFV17D yellow fever vaccine.

The chain employs TRBV5-6 and TRBJ2-7; D unresolved. This CDR3 has 14 amino acids. The V gene's germline CDR1 is SGHDT and CDR2 YYEEEE. V dropped 4 bases and J dropped 3 bases, with 14 bases sitting between them. CDR3: CASSNPTRIYEQYV. The DNA for the CDR3 is TGTGCCAGCAGCAACCCCACAAGGATCTACGAGCAGTACGTC.

This clonotype was found many times. CDR3 bases: TGTGCCAGCAGCCCCCGCAACTCGGGTCGGCAGTTCTTC. Translation gives CASSPRNSGRQFF. The chain uses TRBV7-2 and TRBJ2-1; the D is unclear. Germline V gene lookup returns CDR1 SGHTA and CDR2 FQGNSA. The V end lost 5 bases, the J end lost 12 bases, and 17 bases lay between the germline ends. The CDR3 spans 13 residues.

The sample holds many counts of this clonotype. This rearrangement joins TRBV7-2 to TRBJ1-5, with D perhaps matching TRBD1 (6 bases). V was clipped by 2 bases and J by 7 bases, with 21 bases between them. Germline-derived CDR1 and CDR2 are SGHTA and FQGNSA. The CDR3 contains 17 residues. DNA of the CDR3: TGTGCCAGCAGCTTAAGCCCCGCCCGGGGGGGCAGGCAGCCCCAGCATTTT. It is translated as CASSLSPARGGRQPQHF. The complete variable domain, with remaining parts taken from reference TRBV7-2 and TRBJ1-5, reads GAGVSQSPSNKVTEKGKDVELRCDPISGHTALYWYRQSLGQGLEFLIYFQGNSAPDKSGLPSDRFSAERTGGSVSTLTIQRTQQEDSAVYLCASSLSPARGGRQPQHFGDGTRLSIL.

V usage is TRBV2 and J usage is TRBJ1-4; D uncertain. The V gene's germline CDR1 is SNHLY and CDR2 FYNNEI. There are 13 residues in the CDR3. Trimming took off 8 bases at V and 6 bases at J, with 13 bases between the two ends. CDR3 region: CASLTWGDEKLFF. The DNA for the CDR3 is TGTGCCAGCTTGACTTGGGGAGATGAAAAACTGTTTTTT.

This clonotype showed up many times. The rearrangement uses TRBV4-3 and TRBJ2-1, with TRBD2 identical over 8 bases. The germline CDR1 and CDR2 sequences are LGHNA and YSLEER. The V and J ends lost 4 bases and 8 bases, in that order; junction bases with no gene match: 10. The CDR3 contains 15 residues. The CDR3 DNA sequence: TGCGCCAGCAGCCTCTCGGGGCGGGGGGAATATGAGCAGTTCTTC. Its translation: CASSLSGRGEYEQFF.

This clonotype was seen a few times. The chain joins TRBV20-1 to TRBJ2-3; TRBD2 agrees at 12 bases. CDR3 length: 20 amino acids. The trim removed 5 bases at V and 0 bases at J, leaving 18 bases unmatched. The V gene's germline CDR1 is DFQATT and CDR2 SNEGSKA (reference sequence). The CDR3 sequence is CSARSEATSGGPTSTDTQYF. Written as DNA, the CDR3 is TGCAGTGCTCGCTCTGAAGCGACTAGCGGGGGACCGACTAGCACAGATACGCAGTATTTT.

This clonotype was picked up many times. This sequence joins TRBV7-6 and TRBJ2-7; D gene ambiguous. The CDR3 sequence is 12 residues long. Germline V CDR1 and CDR2: SGHVS, FNYEAQ. Trimming cost V 1 base and J 5 bases, with 6 bases left between them. The CDR3 here is CASSLGVHEQYF. CDR3 DNA sequence: TGTGCCAGCAGCTTAGGAGTGCACGAGCAGTACTTC. The entire variable domain, with the rest obtained from reference TRBV7-6 and TRBJ2-7, is as follows: GAGVSQSPRYKVTKRGQDVALRCDPISGHVSLYWYRQALGQGPEFLTYFNYEAQQDKSGLPNDRFSAERPEGSISTLTIQRTEQRDSAMYRCASSLGVHEQYFGPGTRLTVT.

V gene TRBV3-1 combines with J gene TRBJ2-6; possibly TRBD2 for D (6 bases). Germline V gives CDR1 LGHDT, CDR2 YNNKEL (reference sequence). The CDR3 is made up of 16 amino acids. Trimming took 3 bases from V and 2 from J, leaving 11 bases between them. CDR3 protein: CASSQGGTPGANVLTF. The DNA of the CDR3 is TGTGCCAGCAGCCAGGGCGGGACGCCTGGGGCCAACGTCCTGACTTTC.

This clonotype was detected only a few times. The CDR3 region is CASFSGLNNEQFF. The CDR3 coding sequence is TGTGCCAGCTTTTCAGGGCTTAACAATGAGCAGTTCTTC. The genes are TRBV18 and TRBJ2-1, with D tentatively TRBD1 (5 bases). Trimming took 7 bases from V and 5 from J, leaving 12 bases between them. The CDR3 loop spans 13 amino acids. Germline V gives CDR1 KGHSH, CDR2 LQKENI.

V is TRBV3-1 and J is TRBJ1-6; 8 bases match TRBD1. The CDR3 is 14 residues long. Germline lookup yields CDR1 LGHDT and CDR2 YNNKEL (reference sequence). With V trimmed by 0 bases and J by 9 bases, 1 base remained unmatched. CDR3 loop: CASSQDRGRSPLHF. CDR3 bases: TGTGCCAGCAGCCAAGACAGGGGGCGTTCACCCCTCCACTTT.

This clonotype has at least ten counts. This chain connects TRBV7-3 to TRBJ1-1; D gene uncertain. The V end was cut by 8 bases, the J end by 1 base, with 11 bases between. The V gene's germline CDR1 is SGHTA and CDR2 FQGTGA. This CDR3 region has 13 residues. The CDR3 here is CASRNQPNTEAFF. Written as DNA, the CDR3 is TGTGCCAGCCGAAACCAACCGAACACTGAAGCTTTCTTT.

At least ten counts were recorded for this clonotype. The rearrangement uses TRBV25-1 and TRBJ2-1; no clear D gene. Trimming took 3 bases from V and 0 from J, leaving 9 bases between them. Germline values: CDR1 MGHDK, CDR2 SYGVNS. The CDR3 is 15 residues long. CDR3 DNA: TGTGCCAGCAGTGACGACGGATTCTCCTACAATGAGCAGTTCTTC. It yields the protein CASSDDGFSYNEQFF.

This clonotype was detected ten times or more. V and J are TRBV7-2 and TRBJ2-3, with 7 bases identical to TRBD2. This CDR3 spans 13 amino acids. Germline loops: CDR1 SGHTA, CDR2 FQGNSA. J lost 4 bases, V lost 4 bases, and 2 bases had no gene match. The CDR3 bases are TGTGCCAGCAGCTCTCGGGGGGCAGATACGCAGTATTTT. This gives the protein CASSSRGADTQYF.

This clonotype was observed many times. The chain joins TRBV20-1 to TRBJ2-1, with 8 bases matching TRBD1. The CDR3 sequence is 14 residues long. CDR1 DFQATT and CDR2 SNEGSKA come from the germline V gene (reference sequence). V dropped 6 bases and J dropped 6; count of bases not matched to a gene: 10. The CDR3 bases are TGCAGTGCACCGGACAGGGCAAGGACCAATGAGCAGTTCTTC. Its translation: CSAPDRARTNEQFF.

This clonotype was seen repeatedly, ten times or more. As DNA, the CDR3 is TGCGCCAGCAGCCAAGGGGACAGGGGATGGAGGACACCCCTCCACTTT. Amino acids: CASSQGDRGWRTPLHF. V is TRBV4-3 and J is TRBJ1-6; 10 bases agree with TRBD1. With V trimmed by 1 base and J by 11 bases, 8 bases remained unmatched. CDR1 LGHNA and CDR2 YSLEER come from the germline V gene. This CDR3 has 16 amino acids.

This clonotype was counted ten times or more. The chain uses TRBV7-9 and TRBJ1-1; TRBD1 is a possible D gene (5 bases). V was clipped by 2 bases and J by 2 bases, with 21 bases between them. This CDR3 has 18 amino acids. Germline CDR1 reads SEHNR; CDR2 reads FQNEAQ (reference sequence). In DNA form, the CDR3 reads TGTGCCAGCAGCTTAAGGGAGACAGCAGGGATGATTAACACTGAAGCTTTCTTT. It specifies CASSLRETAGMINTEAFF. The whole variable domain, remainder taken from reference TRBV7-9 and TRBJ1-1, is DTGVSQNPRHKITKRGQNVTFRCDPISEHNRLYWYRQTLGQGPEFLTYFQNEAQLEKSRLLSDRFSAERPKGSFSTLEIQRTEQGDSAMYLCASSLRETAGMINTEAFFGQGTRLTVV.

This clonotype occurred many times. The rearrangement links TRBV5-6 to TRBJ1-5, with 10 bases that match TRBD1. V was pared by 4 bases and J by 2 bases, with 3 bases of the junction left unmatched. CDR1 SGHDT and CDR2 YYEEEE come from the germline V gene. CDR3 length equals 15 residues. The CDR3 loop reads CASSVTGGGNQPQHF. The CDR3 region has the DNA TGTGCCAGCAGCGTGACAGGGGGCGGCAATCAGCCCCAGCATTTT.

This chain uses TRBV30 with TRBJ2-3, with TRBD2 as a possible D gene (6 bases). Per the germline V gene, CDR1 is GTSNPN and CDR2 is SVGIG (reference sequence). The CDR3 sequence is 14 residues long. In nucleotides, the CDR3 is TGTGCATGGTCGCGACTAGAGAGCACAGATACGCAGTATTTT. Translation gives CAWSRLESTDTQYF. The variable domain in full, completed from reference TRBV30 and TRBJ2-3, reads SQTIHQWPATLVQPVGSPLSLECTVEGTSNPNLYWYRQAAGRGLQLLFYSVGIGQISSEVPQNLSASRPQDRQFILSSKKLLLSDSGFYLCAWSRLESTDTQYFGPGTRLTVL.

This clonotype was counted only a few times. This rearrangement joins TRBV5-1 to TRBJ1-3, with 7 bases that match TRBD1. V lost 7 bases to trimming and J lost 0 bases; unmatched junction nucleotides: 7. Germline V CDR1 and CDR2: SGHRS, YFSETQ. The CDR3 covers 15 residues. The CDR3 spells CASRPTGSSGNTIYF. The CDR3 nucleotides are TGCGCCAGCCGACCGACAGGGAGCTCTGGAAACACCATATATTTT.

This clonotype was recorded at least ten times. The chain recombines TRBV10-2 with TRBJ1-1, with 7 positions matching TRBD1. Trimming cost V 7 bases and J 3 bases; bases outside gene matches: 5. The CDR3 runs 13 residues. The germline CDR1 and CDR2 sequences are WSHSY and SAAADI. DNA of the CDR3: TGCGCCAGCACCTTCAGGGGGTACACTGAAGCTTTCTTT. Translating gives CASTFRGYTEAFF.